This T cell receptor beta chain came from a study of OX40 agonist ivuxolimab in advanced cancers. The wider study: An anti-OX40 (CD134) antibody with agonistic activity, ivuxolimab, was administered to patients. Prior therapy, whether anti-PD-1, anti-PD-L1 or anti-CTLA-4, was allowed, and roughly 40% had some. Aged roughly 23 to 85 with a mean of 60 years, they were approximately 80% male.

CDR1 and CDR2 from the germline V gene are MDHEN and SYDVKM. The length of the CDR3 is 16 residues. The ends lost 5 bases at V and 6 bases at J; junction bases unmatched: 15. Only in-frame clones appear in the TCRdb table, and some are missing; sequencing was by immunoSEQ multiplex PCR. The data show around 100,000 clones, about nine tenths seen once. Findings and caveats of the study: The antigen specificity of the peripheral T cells (those that were expanded) was not determined.

Comment on this clone: What it binds is not known.

This rearrangement joins TRBV28 to TRBJ1-2; 7 bases fit TRBD1. The receptor's source is an adult with an advanced solid tumor such as melanoma, head and neck, liver or kidney cancer. The sample was CD4+ or CD8+ T cells sorted from blood, taken in a trial of the OX40 agonist ivuxolimab. This CDR3 reads CASSKRLTGRGDGYTF. The CDR3 DNA follows: TGTGCCAGCAGTAAACGATTGACAGGGCGGGGGGATGGCTACACCTTC.